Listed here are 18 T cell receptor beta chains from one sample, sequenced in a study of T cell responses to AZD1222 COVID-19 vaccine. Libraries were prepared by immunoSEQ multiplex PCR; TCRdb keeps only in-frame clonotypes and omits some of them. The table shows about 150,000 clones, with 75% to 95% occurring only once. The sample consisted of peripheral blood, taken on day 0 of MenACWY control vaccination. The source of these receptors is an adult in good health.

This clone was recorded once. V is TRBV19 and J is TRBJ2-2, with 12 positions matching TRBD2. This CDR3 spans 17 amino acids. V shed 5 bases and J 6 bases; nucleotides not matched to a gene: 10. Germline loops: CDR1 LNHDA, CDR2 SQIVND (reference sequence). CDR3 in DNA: TGTGCCAGTAGTGGTCAGACTAGCGGGGGAAGAGCCGGGGAGCTGTTTTTT. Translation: CASSGQTSGGRAGELFF.

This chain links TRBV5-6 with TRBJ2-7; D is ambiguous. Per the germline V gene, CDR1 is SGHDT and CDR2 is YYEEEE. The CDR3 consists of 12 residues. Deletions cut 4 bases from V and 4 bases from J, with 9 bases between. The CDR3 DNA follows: TGTGCCAGCAGCCCGGACGGTTACGAGCAGTACTTC. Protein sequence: CASSPDGYEQYF. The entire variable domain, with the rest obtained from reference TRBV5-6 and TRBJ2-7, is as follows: DAGVTQSPTHLIKTRGQQVTLRCSPKSGHDTVSWYQQALGQGPQFIFQYYEEEERQRGNFPDRFSGHQFPNYSSELNVNALLLGDSALYLCASSPDGYEQYFGPGTRLTVT.

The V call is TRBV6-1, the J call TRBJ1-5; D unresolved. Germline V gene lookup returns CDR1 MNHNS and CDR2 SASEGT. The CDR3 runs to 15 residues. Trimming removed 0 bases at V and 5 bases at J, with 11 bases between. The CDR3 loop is CASSEALMDDQPQHF. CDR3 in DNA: TGTGCCAGCAGTGAAGCGCTAATGGATGATCAGCCCCAGCATTTT.

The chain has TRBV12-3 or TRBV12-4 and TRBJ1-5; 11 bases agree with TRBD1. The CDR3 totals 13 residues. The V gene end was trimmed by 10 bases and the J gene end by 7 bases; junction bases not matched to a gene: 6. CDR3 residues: CATGQGAGQPQHF. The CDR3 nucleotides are TGTGCCACCGGACAGGGGGCAGGGCAGCCCCAGCATTTT.

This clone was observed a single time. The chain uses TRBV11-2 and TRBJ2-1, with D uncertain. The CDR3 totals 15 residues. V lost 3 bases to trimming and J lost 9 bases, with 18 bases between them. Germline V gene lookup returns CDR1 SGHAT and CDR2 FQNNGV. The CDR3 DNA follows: TGTGCCAGCAGCTTTTCGCCCAGGCTGGTCGGTGAGCAGTTCTTC. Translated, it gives CASSFSPRLVGEQFF. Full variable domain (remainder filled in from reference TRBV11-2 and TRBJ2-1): EAGVAQSPRYKIIEKRQSVAFWCNPISGHATLYWYQQILGQGPKLLIQFQNNGVVDDSQLPKDRFSAERLKGVDSTLKIQPAKLEDSAVYLCASSFSPRLVGEQFFGPGTRLTVL.

CDR3: CASSGGRKITF. DNA for the CDR3: TGTGCCAGCAGCGGCGGAAGGAAGATCACCTTC. The V and J genes are TRBV7-6 and TRBJ1-2; no definite D call. CDR1 SGHVS and CDR2 FNYEAQ come from the germline V gene. The ends were cut back, 5 bases at V and 13 bases at J, with 14 bases in the middle. This CDR3 has 11 amino acids.

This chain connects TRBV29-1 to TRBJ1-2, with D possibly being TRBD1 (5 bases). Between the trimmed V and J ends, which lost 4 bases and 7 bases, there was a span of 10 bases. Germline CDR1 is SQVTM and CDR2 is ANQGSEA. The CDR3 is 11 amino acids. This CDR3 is CSVAGISGYTF. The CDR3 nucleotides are TGCAGCGTTGCAGGGATCTCTGGCTACACCTTC.

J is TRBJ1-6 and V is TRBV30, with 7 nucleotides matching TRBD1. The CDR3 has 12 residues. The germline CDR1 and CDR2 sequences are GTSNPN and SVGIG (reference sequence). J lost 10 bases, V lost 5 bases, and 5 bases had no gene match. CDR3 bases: TGTGCCTGGGACAGGGCGAGATCACCCCTCCACTTT. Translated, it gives CAWDRARSPLHF.

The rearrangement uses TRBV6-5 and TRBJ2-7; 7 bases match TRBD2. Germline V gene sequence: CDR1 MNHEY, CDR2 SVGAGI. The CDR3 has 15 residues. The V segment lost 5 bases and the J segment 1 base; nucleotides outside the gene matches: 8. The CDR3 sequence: CASSLSAGRSYEQYF. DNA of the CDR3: TGTGCCAGCAGTCTTTCAGCGGGGAGATCCTACGAGCAGTACTTC.

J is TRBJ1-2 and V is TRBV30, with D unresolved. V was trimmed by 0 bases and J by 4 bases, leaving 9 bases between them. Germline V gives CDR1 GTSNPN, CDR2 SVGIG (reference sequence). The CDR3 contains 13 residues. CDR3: CAWSVVTGYGYTF. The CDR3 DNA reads TGTGCCTGGAGTGTAGTGACGGGCTATGGCTACACCTTC.

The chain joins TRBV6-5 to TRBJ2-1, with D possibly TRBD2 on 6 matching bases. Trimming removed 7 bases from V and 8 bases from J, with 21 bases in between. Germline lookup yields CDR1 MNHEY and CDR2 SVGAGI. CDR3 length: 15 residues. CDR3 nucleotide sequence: TGTGCCAGCACCTCCTGGGACTCCCGAGGGGATGAGCAGTTCTTC. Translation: CASTSWDSRGDEQFF.

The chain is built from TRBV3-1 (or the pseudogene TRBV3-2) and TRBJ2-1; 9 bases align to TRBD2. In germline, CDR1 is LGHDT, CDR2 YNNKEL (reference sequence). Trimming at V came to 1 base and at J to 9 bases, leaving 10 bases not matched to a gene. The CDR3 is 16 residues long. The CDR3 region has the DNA TGTGCCAGCAGCCAAGGTTTCGCTAGCGGGGAGGTTGAGCAGTTCTTC. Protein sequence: CASSQGFASGEVEQFF.

This chain's CDR3 is CASSPTADTQYF. In DNA, the CDR3 is TGTGCCAGCAGCCCGACCGCAGATACGCAGTATTTT. The rearrangement uses TRBV6-5 and TRBJ2-3, with D uncertain. The CDR3 sequence is 12 residues long. V was cut by 6 bases and J by 4 bases, with 8 bases left in between. Per the germline V gene, CDR1 is MNHEY and CDR2 is SVGAGI.

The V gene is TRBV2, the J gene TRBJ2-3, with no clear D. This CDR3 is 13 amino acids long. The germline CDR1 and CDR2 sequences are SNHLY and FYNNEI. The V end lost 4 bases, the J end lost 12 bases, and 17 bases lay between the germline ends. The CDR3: CASSVSGQLPQYF. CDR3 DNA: TGTGCCAGCAGTGTATCGGGCCAACTGCCACAGTATTTT.

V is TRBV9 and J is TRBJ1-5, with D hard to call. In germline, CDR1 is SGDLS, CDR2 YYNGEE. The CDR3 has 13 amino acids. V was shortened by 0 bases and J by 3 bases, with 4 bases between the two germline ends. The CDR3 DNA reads TGTGCCAGCAGCGTAGATATCAATCAGCCCCAGCATTTT. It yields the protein CASSVDINQPQHF.

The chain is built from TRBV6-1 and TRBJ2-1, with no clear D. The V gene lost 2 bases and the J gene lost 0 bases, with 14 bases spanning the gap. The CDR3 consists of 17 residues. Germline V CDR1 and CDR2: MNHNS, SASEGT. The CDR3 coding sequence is TGTGCCAGCAGTGAACTGTGGGTAGCAAGCTCCTACAATGAGCAGTTCTTC. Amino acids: CASSELWVASSYNEQFF.

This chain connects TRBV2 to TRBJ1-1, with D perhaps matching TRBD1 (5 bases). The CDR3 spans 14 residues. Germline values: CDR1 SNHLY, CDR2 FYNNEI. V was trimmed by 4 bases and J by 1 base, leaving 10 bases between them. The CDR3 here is CASSVRDGNTEAFF. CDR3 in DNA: TGTGCCAGCAGTGTAAGGGACGGGAACACTGAAGCTTTCTTT.

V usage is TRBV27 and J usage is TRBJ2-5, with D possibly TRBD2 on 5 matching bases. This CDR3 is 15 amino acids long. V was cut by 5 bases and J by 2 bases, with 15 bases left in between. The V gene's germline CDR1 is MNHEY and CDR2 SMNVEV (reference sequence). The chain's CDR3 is CASSPTRGHQETQYF. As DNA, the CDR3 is TGTGCCAGCAGTCCCACCCGAGGGCATCAAGAGACCCAGTACTTC.